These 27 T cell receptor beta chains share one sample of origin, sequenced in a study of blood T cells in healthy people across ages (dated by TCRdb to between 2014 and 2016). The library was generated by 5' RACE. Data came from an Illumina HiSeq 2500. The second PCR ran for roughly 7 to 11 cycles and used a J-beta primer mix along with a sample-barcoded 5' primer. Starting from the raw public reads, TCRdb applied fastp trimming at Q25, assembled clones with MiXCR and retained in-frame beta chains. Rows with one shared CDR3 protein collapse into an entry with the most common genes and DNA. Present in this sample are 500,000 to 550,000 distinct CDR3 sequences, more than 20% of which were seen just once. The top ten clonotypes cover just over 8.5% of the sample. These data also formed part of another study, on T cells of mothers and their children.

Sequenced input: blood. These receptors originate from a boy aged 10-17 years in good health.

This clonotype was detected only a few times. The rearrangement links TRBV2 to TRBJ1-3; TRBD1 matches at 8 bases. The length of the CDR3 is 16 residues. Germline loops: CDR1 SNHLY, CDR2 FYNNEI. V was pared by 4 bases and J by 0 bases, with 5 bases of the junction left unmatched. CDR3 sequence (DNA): TGTGCCAGCAGTGCCCGAGGACAGGGCTCTGGAAACACCATATATTTT. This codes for CASSARGQGSGNTIYF.

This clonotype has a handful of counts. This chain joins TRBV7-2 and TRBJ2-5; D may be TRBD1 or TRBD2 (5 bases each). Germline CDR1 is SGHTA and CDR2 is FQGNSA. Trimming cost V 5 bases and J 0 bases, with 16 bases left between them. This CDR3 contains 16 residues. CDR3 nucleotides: TGTGCCAGCAGCCCTGGGGGTTTACTGTACCAAGAGACCCAGTACTTC. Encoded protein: CASSPGGLLYQETQYF.

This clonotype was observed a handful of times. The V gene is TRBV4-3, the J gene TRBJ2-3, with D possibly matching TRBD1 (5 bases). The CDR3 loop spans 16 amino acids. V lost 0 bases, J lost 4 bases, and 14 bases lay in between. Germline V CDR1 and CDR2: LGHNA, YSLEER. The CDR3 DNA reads TGCGCCAGCAGCCAAGATCGGTTAGGGGCGCCAGATACGCAGTATTTT. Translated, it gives CASSQDRLGAPDTQYF.

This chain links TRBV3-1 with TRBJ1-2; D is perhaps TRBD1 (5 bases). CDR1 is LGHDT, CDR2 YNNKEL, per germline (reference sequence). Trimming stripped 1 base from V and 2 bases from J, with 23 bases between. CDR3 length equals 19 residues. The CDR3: CASSQVAPLKDRANYGYTF. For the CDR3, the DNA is TGTGCCAGCAGCCAAGTAGCCCCGCTTAAAGACAGAGCGAACTATGGCTACACCTTC.

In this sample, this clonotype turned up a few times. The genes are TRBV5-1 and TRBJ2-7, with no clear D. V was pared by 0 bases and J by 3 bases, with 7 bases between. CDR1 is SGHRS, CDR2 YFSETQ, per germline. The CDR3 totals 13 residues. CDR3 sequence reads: CASSLGKGYEQYF. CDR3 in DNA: TGCGCCAGCAGCTTGGGAAAGGGCTACGAGCAGTACTTC.

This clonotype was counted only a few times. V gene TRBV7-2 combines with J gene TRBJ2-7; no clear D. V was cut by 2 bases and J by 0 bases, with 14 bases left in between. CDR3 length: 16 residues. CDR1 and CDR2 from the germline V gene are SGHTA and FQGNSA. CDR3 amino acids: CASSLHSSASSYEQYF. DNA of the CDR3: TGTGCCAGCAGCTTACACTCCAGCGCCAGCTCCTACGAGCAGTACTTC.

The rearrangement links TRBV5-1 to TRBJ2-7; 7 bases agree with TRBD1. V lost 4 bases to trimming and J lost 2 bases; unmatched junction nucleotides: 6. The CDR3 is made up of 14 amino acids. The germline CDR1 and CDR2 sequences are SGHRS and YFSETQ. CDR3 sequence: CASSAGTVAYEQYF. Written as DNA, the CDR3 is TGCGCCAGCAGCGCCGGGACAGTTGCCTACGAGCAGTACTTC.

As DNA, the CDR3 is TGTGCCAGCAGCCCTCTTCCGACAGCGGAAGCTTTCTTT. This encodes CASSPLPTAEAFF. The chain recombines TRBV7-3 with TRBJ1-1, with a tentative D call TRBD1 (5 bases). Germline CDR1 is SGHTA and CDR2 is FQGTGA. The V and J ends lost 5 bases and 8 bases respectively, with 15 bases between them. There are 13 residues in the CDR3.

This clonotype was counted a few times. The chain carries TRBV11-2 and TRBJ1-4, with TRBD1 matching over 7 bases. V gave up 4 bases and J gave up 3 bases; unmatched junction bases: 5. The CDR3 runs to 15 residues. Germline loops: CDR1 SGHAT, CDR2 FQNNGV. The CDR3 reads CASSSDRAANEKLFF. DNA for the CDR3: TGTGCCAGCAGCTCCGACAGGGCGGCTAATGAAAAACTGTTTTTT.

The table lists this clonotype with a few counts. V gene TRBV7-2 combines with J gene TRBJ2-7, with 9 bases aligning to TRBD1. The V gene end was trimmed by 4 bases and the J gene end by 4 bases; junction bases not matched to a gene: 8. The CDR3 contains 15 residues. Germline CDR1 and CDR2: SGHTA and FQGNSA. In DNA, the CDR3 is TGTGCCAGCAGCTCTACAGGGGGCCCGGAATACGAGCAGTACTTC. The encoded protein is CASSSTGGPEYEQYF.

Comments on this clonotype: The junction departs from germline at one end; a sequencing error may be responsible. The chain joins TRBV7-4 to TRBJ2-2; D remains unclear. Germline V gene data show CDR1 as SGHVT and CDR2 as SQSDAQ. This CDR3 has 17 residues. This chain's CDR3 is CASSLKAQVGNAGELFF. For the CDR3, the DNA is TGTGCCAGCAGCTTAAAGGCGCAGGTGGGGAACGCCGGGGAGCTGTTTTTT.

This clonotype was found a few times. CDR3 nucleotide sequence: TGTGCCAGCAGCTTGGAAACTAGCGGGAGGGTTAATGAGCAGTTCTTC. Protein: CASSLETSGRVNEQFF. The chain couples TRBV5-6 to TRBJ2-1, with 13 positions matching TRBD2. The CDR3 contains 16 residues. Germline V gene sequence: CDR1 SGHDT, CDR2 YYEEEE. V lost 0 bases, J lost 7 bases, and 4 bases stayed unmatched.

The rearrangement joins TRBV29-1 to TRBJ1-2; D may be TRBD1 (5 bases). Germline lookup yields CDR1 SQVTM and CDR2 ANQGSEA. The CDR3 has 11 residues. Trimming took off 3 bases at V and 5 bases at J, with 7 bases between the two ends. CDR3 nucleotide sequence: TGCAGCGTTGATGAGGGGTATGGCTACACCTTC. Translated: CSVDEGYGYTF.

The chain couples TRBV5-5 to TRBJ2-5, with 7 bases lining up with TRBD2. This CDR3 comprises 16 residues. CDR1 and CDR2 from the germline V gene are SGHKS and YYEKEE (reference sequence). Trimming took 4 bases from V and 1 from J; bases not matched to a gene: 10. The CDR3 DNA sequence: TGTGCCAGCAGCCCGGACCTTCTAGCGGCCCAAGAGACCCAGTACTTC. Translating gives CASSPDLLAAQETQYF. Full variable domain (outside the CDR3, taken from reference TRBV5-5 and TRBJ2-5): DAGVTQSPTHLIKTRGQQVTLRCSPISGHKSVSWYQQVLGQGPQFIFQYYEKEERGRGNFPDRFSARQFPNYSSELNVNALLLGDSALYLCASSPDLLAAQETQYFGPGTRLLVL.

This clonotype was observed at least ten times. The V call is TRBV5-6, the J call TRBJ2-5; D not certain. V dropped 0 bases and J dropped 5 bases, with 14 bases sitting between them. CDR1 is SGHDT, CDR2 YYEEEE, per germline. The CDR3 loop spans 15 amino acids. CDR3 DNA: TGTGCCAGCAGCTTGGCGGCAGTTCAACGGGAGACCCAGTACTTC. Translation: CASSLAAVQRETQYF.

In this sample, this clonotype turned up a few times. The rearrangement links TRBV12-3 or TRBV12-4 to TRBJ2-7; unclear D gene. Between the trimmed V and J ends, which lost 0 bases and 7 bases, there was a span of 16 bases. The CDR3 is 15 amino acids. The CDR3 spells CASSLAQRSQREQYF. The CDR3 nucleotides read TGTGCCAGCAGTTTAGCGCAGCGTTCCCAACGGGAGCAGTACTTC.

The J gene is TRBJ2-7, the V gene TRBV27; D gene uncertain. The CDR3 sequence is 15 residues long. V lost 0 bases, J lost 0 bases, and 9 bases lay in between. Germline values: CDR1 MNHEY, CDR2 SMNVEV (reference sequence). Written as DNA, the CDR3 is TGTGCCAGCAGTTTATCTGGGTTCGGCTCCTACGAGCAGTACTTC. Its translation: CASSLSGFGSYEQYF.

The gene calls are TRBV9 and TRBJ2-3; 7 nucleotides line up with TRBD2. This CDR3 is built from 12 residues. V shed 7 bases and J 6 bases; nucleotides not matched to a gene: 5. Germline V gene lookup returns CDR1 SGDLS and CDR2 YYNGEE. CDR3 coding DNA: TGTGCCAGCCATTGGCGGGGGGATACGCAGTATTTT. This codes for CASHWRGDTQYF.

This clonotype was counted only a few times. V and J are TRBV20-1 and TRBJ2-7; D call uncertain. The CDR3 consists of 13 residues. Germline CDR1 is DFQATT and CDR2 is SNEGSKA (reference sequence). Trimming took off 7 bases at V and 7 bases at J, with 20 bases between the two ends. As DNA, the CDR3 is TGCAGTGGAACTATGTCGTTTCTTTCGGAGCAGTACTTC. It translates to CSGTMSFLSEQYF.

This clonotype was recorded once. CDR3 DNA: TGTGCCAGCATGTATCAACCTTTTTCGGGGATCGAGCAGTACTTC. Translated: CASMYQPFSGIEQYF. V and J are TRBV6-2 or TRBV6-3 and TRBJ2-7; tentative D call: TRBD2 (5 bases). Trimming took 7 bases from V and 6 from J, leaving 22 bases between them. The CDR3 is 15 amino acids. Germline-derived CDR1 and CDR2 are MNHEY and SVGEGT.

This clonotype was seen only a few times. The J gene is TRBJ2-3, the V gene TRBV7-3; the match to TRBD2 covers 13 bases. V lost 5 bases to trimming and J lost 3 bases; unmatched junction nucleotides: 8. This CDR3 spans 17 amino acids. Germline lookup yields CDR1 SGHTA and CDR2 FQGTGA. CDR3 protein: CASSLNGLAGATDTQYF. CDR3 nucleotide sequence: TGTGCCAGCAGCCTAAACGGACTAGCGGGAGCGACAGATACGCAGTATTTT.

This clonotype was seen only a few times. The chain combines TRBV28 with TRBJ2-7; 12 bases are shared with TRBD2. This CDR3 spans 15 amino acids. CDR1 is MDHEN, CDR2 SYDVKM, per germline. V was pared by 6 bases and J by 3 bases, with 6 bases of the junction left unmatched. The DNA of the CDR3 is TGTGCCAGCAGACTAGCGGGAGGAGCCTACTACGAGCAGTACTTC. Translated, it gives CASRLAGGAYYEQYF.

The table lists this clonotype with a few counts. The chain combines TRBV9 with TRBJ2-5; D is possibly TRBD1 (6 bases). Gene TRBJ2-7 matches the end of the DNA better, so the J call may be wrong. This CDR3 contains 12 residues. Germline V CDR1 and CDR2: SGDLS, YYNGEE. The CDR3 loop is CASSRTEYEQYF. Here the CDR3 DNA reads TGTGCCAGCAGCCGGACAGAATACGAGCAGTACTTC.

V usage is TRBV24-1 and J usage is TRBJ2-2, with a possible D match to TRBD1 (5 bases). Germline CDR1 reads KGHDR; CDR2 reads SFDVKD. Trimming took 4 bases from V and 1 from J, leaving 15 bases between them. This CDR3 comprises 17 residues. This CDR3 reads CATSDPKRGQNTGELFF. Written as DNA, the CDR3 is TGTGCCACCAGTGACCCTAAAAGGGGCCAGAACACCGGGGAGCTGTTTTTT.

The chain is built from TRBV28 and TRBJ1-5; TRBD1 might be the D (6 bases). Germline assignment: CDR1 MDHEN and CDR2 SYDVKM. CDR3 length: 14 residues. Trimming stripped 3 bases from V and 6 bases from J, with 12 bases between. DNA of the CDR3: TGTGCCAGCAGTTTTCCGGGGGGCGGTCAGCCCCAGCATTTT. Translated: CASSFPGGGQPQHF.

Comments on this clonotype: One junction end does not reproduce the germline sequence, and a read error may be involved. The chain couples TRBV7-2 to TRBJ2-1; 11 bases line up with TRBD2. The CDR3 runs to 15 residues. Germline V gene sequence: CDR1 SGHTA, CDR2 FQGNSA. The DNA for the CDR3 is TGTGCCAGCAGATTAGCGGGGGGGATCTACAATGAGCAGTTCTTC. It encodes CASRLAGGIYNEQFF.

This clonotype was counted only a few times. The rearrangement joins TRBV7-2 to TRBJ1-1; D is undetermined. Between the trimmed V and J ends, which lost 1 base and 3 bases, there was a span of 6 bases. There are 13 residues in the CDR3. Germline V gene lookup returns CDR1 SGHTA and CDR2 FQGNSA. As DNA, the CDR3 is TGTGCCAGCAGCTTAGGGCAGTACACTGAAGCTTTCTTT. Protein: CASSLGQYTEAFF. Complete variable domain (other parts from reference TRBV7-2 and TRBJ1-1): GAGVSQSPSNKVTEKGKDVELRCDPISGHTALYWYRQSLGQGLEFLIYFQGNSAPDKSGLPSDRFSAERTGGSVSTLTIQRTQQEDSAVYLCASSLGQYTEAFFGQGTRLTVV.